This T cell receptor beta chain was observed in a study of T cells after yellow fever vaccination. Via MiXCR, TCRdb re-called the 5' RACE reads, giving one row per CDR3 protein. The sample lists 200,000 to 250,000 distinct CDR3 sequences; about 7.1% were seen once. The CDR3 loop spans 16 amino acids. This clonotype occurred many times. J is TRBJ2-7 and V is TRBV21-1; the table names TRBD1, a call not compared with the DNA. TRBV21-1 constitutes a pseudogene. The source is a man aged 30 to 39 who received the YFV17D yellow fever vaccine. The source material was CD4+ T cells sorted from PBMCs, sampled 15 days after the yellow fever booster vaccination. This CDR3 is CASSKELQGRTYEQYF. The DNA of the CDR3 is TGTGCCAGCAGCAAAGAACTACAGGGGAGAACCTACGAGCAGTACTTC.